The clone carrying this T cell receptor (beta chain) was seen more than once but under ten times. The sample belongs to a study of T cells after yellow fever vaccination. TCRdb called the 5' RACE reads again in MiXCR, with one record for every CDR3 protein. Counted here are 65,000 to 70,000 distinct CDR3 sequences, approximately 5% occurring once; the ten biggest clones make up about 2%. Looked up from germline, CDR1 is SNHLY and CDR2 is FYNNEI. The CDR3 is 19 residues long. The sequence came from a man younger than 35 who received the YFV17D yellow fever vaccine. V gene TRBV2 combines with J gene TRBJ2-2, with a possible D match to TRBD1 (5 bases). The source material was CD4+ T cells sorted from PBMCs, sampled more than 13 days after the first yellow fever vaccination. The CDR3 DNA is TGTACCTGCAAAATTTACAGGTTTCAAGGGGTGCTATTCACCGGGGAGCTGTTTTTT. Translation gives CTCKIYRFQGVLFTGELFF.